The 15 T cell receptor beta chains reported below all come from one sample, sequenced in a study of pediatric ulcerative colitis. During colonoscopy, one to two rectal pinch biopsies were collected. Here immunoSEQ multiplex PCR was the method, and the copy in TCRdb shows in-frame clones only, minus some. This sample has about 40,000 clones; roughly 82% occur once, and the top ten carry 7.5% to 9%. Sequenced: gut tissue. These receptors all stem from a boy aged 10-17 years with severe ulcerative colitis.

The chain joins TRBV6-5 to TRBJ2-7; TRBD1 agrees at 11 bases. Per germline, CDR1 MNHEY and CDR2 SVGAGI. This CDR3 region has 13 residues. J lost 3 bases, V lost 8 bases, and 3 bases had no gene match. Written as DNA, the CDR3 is TGTGCCAGCCGGGACAGGGGGGTCTACGAGCAGTACTTC. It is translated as CASRDRGVYEQYF.

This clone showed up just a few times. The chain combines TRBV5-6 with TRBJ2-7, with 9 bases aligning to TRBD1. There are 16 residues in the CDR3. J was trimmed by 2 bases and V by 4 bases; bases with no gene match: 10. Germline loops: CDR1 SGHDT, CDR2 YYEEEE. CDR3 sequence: CASSLTPGQGTYEQYF. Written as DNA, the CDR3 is TGTGCCAGCAGCCTAACTCCGGGACAGGGAACCTACGAGCAGTACTTC.

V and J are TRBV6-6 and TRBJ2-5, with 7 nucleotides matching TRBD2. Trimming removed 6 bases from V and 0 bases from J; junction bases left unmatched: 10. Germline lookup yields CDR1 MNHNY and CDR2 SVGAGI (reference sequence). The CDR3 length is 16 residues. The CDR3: CASSPWGSGDQETQYF. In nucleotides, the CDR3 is TGTGCCAGCAGCCCTTGGGGGAGCGGGGACCAAGAGACCCAGTACTTC.

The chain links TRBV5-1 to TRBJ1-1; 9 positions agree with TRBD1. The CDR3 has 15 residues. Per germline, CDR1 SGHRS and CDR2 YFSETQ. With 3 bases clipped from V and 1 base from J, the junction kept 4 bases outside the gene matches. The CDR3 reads CASSSLGQGNTEAFF. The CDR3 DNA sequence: TGCGCCAGCAGCTCCCTGGGACAGGGGAACACTGAAGCTTTCTTT.

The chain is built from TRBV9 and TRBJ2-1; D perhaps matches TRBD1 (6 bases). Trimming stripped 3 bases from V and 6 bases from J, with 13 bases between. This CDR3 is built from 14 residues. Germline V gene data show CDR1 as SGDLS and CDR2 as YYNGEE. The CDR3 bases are TGTGCCAGCAGCGCCGGACAGATGGGCAATGAGCAGTTCTTC. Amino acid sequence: CASSAGQMGNEQFF. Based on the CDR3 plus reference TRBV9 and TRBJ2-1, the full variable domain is DSGVTQTPKHLITATGQRVTLRCSPRSGDLSVYWYQQSLDQGLQFLIQYYNGEERAKGNILERFSAQQFPDLHSELNLSSLELGDSALYFCASSAGQMGNEQFFGPGTRLTVL.

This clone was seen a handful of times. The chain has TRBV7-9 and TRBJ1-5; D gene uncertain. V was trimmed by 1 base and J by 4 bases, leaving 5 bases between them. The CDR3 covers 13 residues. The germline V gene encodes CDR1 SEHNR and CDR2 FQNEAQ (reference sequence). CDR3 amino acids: CASSLEVNQPQHF. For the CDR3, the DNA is TGTGCCAGCAGCTTAGAAGTAAATCAGCCCCAGCATTTT.

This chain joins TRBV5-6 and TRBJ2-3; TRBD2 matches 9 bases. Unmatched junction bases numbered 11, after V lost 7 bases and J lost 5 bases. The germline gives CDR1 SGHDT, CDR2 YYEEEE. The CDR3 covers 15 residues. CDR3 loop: CASGVAGVVGDTQYF. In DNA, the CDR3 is TGTGCCAGCGGGGTAGCGGGGGTAGTGGGAGATACGCAGTATTTT.

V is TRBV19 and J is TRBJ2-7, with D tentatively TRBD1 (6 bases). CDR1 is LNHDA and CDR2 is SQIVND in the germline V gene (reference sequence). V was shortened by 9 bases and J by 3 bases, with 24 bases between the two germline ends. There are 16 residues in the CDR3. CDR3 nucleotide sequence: TGTGCCAGCATGCCTACTCCCTCAGGGGAAATCTACGAGCAGTACTTC. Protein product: CASMPTPSGEIYEQYF.

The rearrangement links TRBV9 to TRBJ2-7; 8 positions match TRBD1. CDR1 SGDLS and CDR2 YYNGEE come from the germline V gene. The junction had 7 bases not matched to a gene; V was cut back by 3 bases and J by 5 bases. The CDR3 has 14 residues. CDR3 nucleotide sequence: TGTGCCAGCAGCGCCGACAGGGGTTCCGACGAGCAGTACTTC. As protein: CASSADRGSDEQYF.

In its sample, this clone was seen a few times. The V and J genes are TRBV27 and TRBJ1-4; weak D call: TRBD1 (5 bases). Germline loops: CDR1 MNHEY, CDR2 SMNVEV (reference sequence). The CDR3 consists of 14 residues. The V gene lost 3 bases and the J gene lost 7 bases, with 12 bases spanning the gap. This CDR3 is CASSLGQRGEKLFF. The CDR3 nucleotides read TGTGCCAGCAGTTTGGGGCAGAGGGGTGAAAAACTGTTTTTT. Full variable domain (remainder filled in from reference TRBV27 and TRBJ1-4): EAQVTQNPRYLITVTGKKLTVTCSQNMNHEYMSWYRQDPGLGLRQIYYSMNVEVTDKGDVPEGYKVSRKEKRNFPLILESPSPNQTSLYFCASSLGQRGEKLFFGSGTQLSVL.

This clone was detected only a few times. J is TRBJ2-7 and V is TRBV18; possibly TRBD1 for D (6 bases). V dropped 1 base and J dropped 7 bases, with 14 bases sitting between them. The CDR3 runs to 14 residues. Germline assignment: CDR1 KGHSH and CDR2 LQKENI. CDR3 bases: TGTGCCAGCTCACCACATAAGGGGGTAGAAGAGCAGTACTTC. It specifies CASSPHKGVEEQYF. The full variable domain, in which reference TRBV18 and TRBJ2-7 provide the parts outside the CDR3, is NAGVMQNPRHLVRRRGQEARLRCSPMKGHSHVYWYRQLPEEGLKFMVYLQKENIIDESGMPKERFSAEFPKEGPSILRIQQVVRGDSAAYFCASSPHKGVEEQYFGPGTRLTVT.

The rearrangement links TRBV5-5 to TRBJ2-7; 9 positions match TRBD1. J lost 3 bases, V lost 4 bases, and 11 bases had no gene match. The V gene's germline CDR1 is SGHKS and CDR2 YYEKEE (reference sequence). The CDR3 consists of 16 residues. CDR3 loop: CASSLQGGTGSYEQYF. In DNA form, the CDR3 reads TGTGCCAGCAGCCTTCAGGGCGGGACAGGGAGCTACGAGCAGTACTTC.

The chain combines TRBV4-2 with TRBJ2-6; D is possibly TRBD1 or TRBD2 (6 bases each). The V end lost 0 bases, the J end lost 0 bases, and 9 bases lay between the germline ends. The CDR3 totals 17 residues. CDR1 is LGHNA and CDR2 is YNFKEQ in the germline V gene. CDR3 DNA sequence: TGTGCCAGCAGCCAAGACGGGGGCCCCTCTGGGGCCAACGTCCTGACTTTC. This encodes CASSQDGGPSGANVLTF.

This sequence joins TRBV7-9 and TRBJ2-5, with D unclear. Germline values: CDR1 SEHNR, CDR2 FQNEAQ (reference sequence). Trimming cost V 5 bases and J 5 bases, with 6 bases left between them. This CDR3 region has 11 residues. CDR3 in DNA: TGTGCCAGCAGCGCCCAGGAGACCCAGTACTTC. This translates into CASSAQETQYF.

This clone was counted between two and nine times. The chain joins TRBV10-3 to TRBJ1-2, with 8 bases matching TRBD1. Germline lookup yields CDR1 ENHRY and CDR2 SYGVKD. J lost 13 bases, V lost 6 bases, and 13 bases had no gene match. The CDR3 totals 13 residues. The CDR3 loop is CAIRRGQGTSVTF. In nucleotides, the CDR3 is TGTGCCATCAGAAGAGGACAGGGAACCTCAGTCACCTTC.